A single sample is the source of the 29 T cell receptor beta chains below, sequenced in a study of cytomegalovirus exposure and HLA in healthy donors. PCR used 60 Vbeta primers and 13 Jbeta primers. TCRdb's copy holds only in-frame clones and misses some; the assay was immunoSEQ multiplex PCR. The data hold around 200,000 clones, with 75% to 85% observed a single time. Sequencing input: PBMCs. The origin of the receptors is a girl between 2 and 10 years old in good health and CMV-seropositive.

Concerning this clone: One end of the junction is discordant with germline, which a read error may explain. The chain employs TRBV7-8 and TRBJ1-2; perhaps TRBD1 as D (6 bases). Germline V gene data show CDR1 as SGHVS and CDR2 as FQNEAQ. The CDR3 totals 14 residues. CDR3 region: CASSLVSQGSGYSF. The CDR3 nucleotides read TGTGCCAGCAGCTTAGTTTCGCAGGGGAGCGGCTACTCCTTC.

The gene calls are TRBV30 and TRBJ1-1, with D hard to call. The CDR3 covers 11 residues. V was shortened by 5 bases and J by 4 bases, with 8 bases between the two germline ends. CDR1 and CDR2 from the germline V gene are GTSNPN and SVGIG (reference sequence). The CDR3 DNA sequence: TGTGCCTGGGGATTAGCCACTGAAGCTTTCTTT. Residues: CAWGLATEAFF.

The sample holds one count of this clone. CDR3 nucleotide sequence: TGTGCCGTGCGACCGGGAGTATCCTACGAGCAGTACTTC. It is translated as CAVRPGVSYEQYF. The V call is TRBV7-2, the J call TRBJ2-7; D is possibly TRBD2 (6 bases). The V end was cut by 11 bases, the J end by 1 base, with 15 bases between. The CDR3 contains 13 residues. Germline-derived CDR1 and CDR2 are SGHTA and FQGNSA.

The sample holds a few counts of this clone. This chain joins TRBV19 and TRBJ2-7; D is uncertain. This CDR3 is 10 amino acids long. Germline loops: CDR1 LNHDA, CDR2 SQIVND (reference sequence). V shed 2 bases and J shed 6 bases, with 2 bases lying between them. CDR3 DNA: TGTGCCAGTAGTATACGCGAGCAGTACTTC. Residues: CASSIREQYF.

The rearrangement uses TRBV28 and TRBJ2-1; 9 bases align to TRBD1. Unmatched junction bases numbered 7, after V lost 5 bases and J lost 2 bases. The CDR3 contains 16 residues. Germline V gene lookup returns CDR1 MDHEN and CDR2 SYDVKM. The CDR3 is CASSLLDRGPYNEQFF. The CDR3 DNA follows: TGTGCCAGCAGTCTACTGGACAGGGGCCCCTACAATGAGCAGTTCTTC.

This clone showed up just a few times. The rearrangement joins TRBV10-1 to TRBJ2-1, with TRBD2 identical over 7 bases. Germline loops: CDR1 WNHNN, CDR2 SYGVQD (reference sequence). The CDR3 extends over 13 amino acids. The V gene end was trimmed by 2 bases and the J gene end by 9 bases; junction bases not matched to a gene: 4. CDR3 region: CASSEGGRGEQFF. DNA for the CDR3: TGCGCCAGCAGTGAGGGCGGGAGAGGTGAGCAGTTCTTC.

The rearrangement uses TRBV5-1 and TRBJ2-7, with TRBD1 matching over 8 bases. The junction had 9 bases not matched to a gene; V was cut back by 4 bases and J by 0 bases. The CDR3 runs to 16 residues. Looked up from germline, CDR1 is SGHRS and CDR2 is YFSETQ. The CDR3 DNA reads as TGCGCCAGCAGCCTCAGACAGGGGACGGGCTCCTACGAGCAGTACTTC. Translated: CASSLRQGTGSYEQYF. Full variable domain (outside the CDR3, taken from reference TRBV5-1 and TRBJ2-7): KAGVTQTPRYLIKTRGQQVTLSCSPISGHRSVSWYQQTPGQGLQFLFEYFSETQRNKGNFPGRFSGRQFSNSRSEMNVSTLELGDSALYLCASSLRQGTGSYEQYFGPGTRLTVT.

The rearrangement links TRBV9 to TRBJ2-1; 7 bases are shared with TRBD1. This CDR3 spans 14 amino acids. Per the germline V gene, CDR1 is SGDLS and CDR2 is YYNGEE. The V gene end was trimmed by 5 bases and the J gene end by 10 bases; junction bases not matched to a gene: 12. For the CDR3, the DNA is TGTGCCAGCAGTCGCACCGCAGGGGGTGAAGAGCAGTTCTTC. Its translation: CASSRTAGGEEQFF.

This chain uses TRBV2 with TRBJ2-2; D is unresolved. The CDR3 length is 11 residues. Germline V lookup: CDR1 SNHLY, CDR2 FYNNEI. V was trimmed by 5 bases and J by 6 bases, leaving 4 bases between them. This chain's CDR3 is CASSTAGELFF. In DNA, the CDR3 is TGTGCCAGCAGTACAGCCGGGGAGCTGTTTTTT.

This clone was found once. The CDR3 sequence: CASSTAQGGNTEAFF. CDR3 coding DNA: TGTGCCAGTAGTACCGCTCAGGGGGGGAACACTGAAGCTTTCTTT. The rearrangement joins TRBV19 to TRBJ1-1; 7 bases are a match to TRBD1. Trimming cost V 4 bases and J 1 base; bases outside gene matches: 6. CDR1 is LNHDA and CDR2 is SQIVND in the germline V gene (reference sequence). This CDR3 region has 15 residues.

The chain employs TRBV5-1 and TRBJ2-1; D perhaps matches TRBD2 (5 bases). CDR1 is SGHRS, CDR2 YFSETQ, per germline. Trimming left V 4 bases short and J 7 bases short, with 21 bases between. The CDR3 runs to 16 residues. CDR3 in DNA: TGCGCCAGCAGCATCCTCTGGGCGGGCCTGAGGAATGAGCAGTTCTTC. Translating it yields CASSILWAGLRNEQFF.

This clone was recorded a few times. The V gene is TRBV30, the J gene TRBJ2-1; 15 bases match TRBD2. J lost 8 bases, V lost 1 base, and 3 bases had no gene match. There are 15 residues in the CDR3. Per the germline V gene, CDR1 is GTSNPN and CDR2 is SVGIG (reference sequence). This chain's CDR3 is CAWSAGLAGGYEQFF. CDR3 nucleotides: TGTGCCTGGAGTGCCGGACTAGCGGGAGGGTATGAGCAGTTCTTC.

This chain joins TRBV5-1 and TRBJ2-1, with TRBD1 matching 10 bases. The J segment lost 4 bases and the V segment lost 2 bases, leaving 15 bases of the junction unmatched. Germline V gene sequence: CDR1 SGHRS, CDR2 YFSETQ. There are 19 residues in the CDR3. CDR3 DNA sequence: TGCGCCAGCAGCTTAATGGTGGCTTCTGACAGGGGGCTGTACAATGAGCAGTTCTTC. It is translated as CASSLMVASDRGLYNEQFF.

The CDR3: CASSLEPGLAGGFSYEQYF. CDR3 bases: TGCGCCAGCAGCTTGGAGCCCGGACTAGCGGGAGGGTTCTCCTACGAGCAGTACTTC. V is TRBV5-1 and J is TRBJ2-7; 15 bases are shared with TRBD2. From germline, CDR1 is SGHRS and CDR2 YFSETQ. The CDR3 totals 19 residues. The V gene end was trimmed by 0 bases and the J gene end by 0 bases; junction bases not matched to a gene: 7.

There are a few counts of this clone. This chain uses TRBV11-2 with TRBJ1-5, with D tentatively TRBD1 (6 bases). From germline, CDR1 is SGHAT and CDR2 FQNNGV. The V and J ends lost 5 bases and 3 bases respectively, with 14 bases between them. The CDR3 is 15 residues long. In nucleotides, the CDR3 is TGTGCCAGCAGCGCATTACAGGGACCCAATCAGCCCCAGCATTTT. Translated: CASSALQGPNQPQHF.

The chain recombines TRBV29-1 with TRBJ2-1, with 8 bases aligning to TRBD2. Unmatched junction bases numbered 7, after V lost 3 bases and J lost 9 bases. Germline assignment: CDR1 SQVTM and CDR2 ANQGSEA. This CDR3 is built from 13 residues. As DNA, the CDR3 is TGCAGCGTTGACGAGCGGGAGTGGGGTGAGCAGTTCTTC. This encodes CSVDEREWGEQFF.

The chain has TRBV19 and TRBJ1-2; 9 bases line up with TRBD1. This CDR3 contains 13 residues. In germline, CDR1 is LNHDA, CDR2 SQIVND (reference sequence). Trimming took 6 bases from V and 8 from J; bases not matched to a gene: 7. The CDR3 DNA follows: TGTGCCAGTAGAAAACAGGGGGCGCGAGGCTACACCTTC. This translates into CASRKQGARGYTF.

The V call is TRBV11-2, the J call TRBJ1-6; 7 bases agree with TRBD1. This CDR3 spans 14 amino acids. V shed 1 base and J 9 bases; nucleotides not matched to a gene: 3. The V gene's germline CDR1 is SGHAT and CDR2 FQNNGV. Written as DNA, the CDR3 is TGTGCCAGCAGCTTAGTTAACAGGGGTTCACCCCTCCACTTT. This encodes CASSLVNRGSPLHF.

The V call is TRBV11-2, the J call TRBJ1-1; TRBD1 is a possible D gene (6 bases). This CDR3 is 14 amino acids long. V was cut by 5 bases and J by 1 base, with 11 bases left in between. Per the germline V gene, CDR1 is SGHAT and CDR2 is FQNNGV. In nucleotides, the CDR3 is TGTGCCAGCAGCCTAGTAGGGGGGAACACTGAAGCTTTCTTT. It translates to CASSLVGGNTEAFF.

The J gene is TRBJ2-3, the V gene TRBV30; D is possibly TRBD1 (6 bases). This CDR3 spans 11 amino acids. V was shortened by 5 bases and J by 5 bases, with 8 bases between the two germline ends. Looked up from germline, CDR1 is GTSNPN and CDR2 is SVGIG (reference sequence). CDR3 nucleotide sequence: TGTGCCTGGTCGACAGGAGATACGCAGTATTTT. This gives the protein CAWSTGDTQYF.

The J gene is TRBJ2-7, the V gene TRBV5-1; D is possibly TRBD1 (6 bases). Per germline, CDR1 SGHRS and CDR2 YFSETQ. V was pared by 4 bases and J by 6 bases, with 17 bases between. The CDR3 consists of 14 residues. The CDR3 region has the DNA TGCGCCAGCAGCGGCCCGACAGGTGGGGCCGAGCAGTACTTC. This translates into CASSGPTGGAEQYF.

The J gene is TRBJ2-5, the V gene TRBV5-5; 13 nucleotides match TRBD2. J lost 1 base, V lost 3 bases, and 3 bases had no gene match. The CDR3 covers 16 residues. Germline V gene lookup returns CDR1 SGHKS and CDR2 YYEKEE (reference sequence). The CDR3 DNA is TGTGCCAGCAGCTCGGGACTAGCGGGAACCCAAGAGACCCAGTACTTC. Translating it yields CASSSGLAGTQETQYF.

The chain links TRBV19 to TRBJ1-1; 11 nucleotides line up with TRBD1. V was pared by 5 bases and J by 6 bases, with 8 bases of the junction left unmatched. This CDR3 is built from 15 residues. Germline V gene lookup returns CDR1 LNHDA and CDR2 SQIVND (reference sequence). The CDR3 region has the DNA TGTGCCAGTAGTTCTGGGACAGGGGGTCAATCTGAAGCTTTCTTT. Its protein is CASSSGTGGQSEAFF.

The V and J genes are TRBV2 and TRBJ1-1, with D possibly being TRBD1 (5 bases). V lost 4 bases to trimming and J lost 1 base, with 10 bases between them. The CDR3 spans 14 residues. Per germline, CDR1 SNHLY and CDR2 FYNNEI. In DNA, the CDR3 is TGTGCCAGCAGTGGCGCAGGGCGGAACACTGAAGCTTTCTTT. Translating gives CASSGAGRNTEAFF.

This clone has only one observation. In nucleotides, the CDR3 is TGTGCCAGCAGCAATCAAAGCCCGTCCTCAATCTCCTACGAGCAGTACTTC. This sequence encodes CASSNQSPSSISYEQYF. The chain couples TRBV7-6 to TRBJ2-7, with D hard to call. Germline values: CDR1 SGHVS, CDR2 FNYEAQ. The CDR3 loop spans 17 amino acids. V lost 5 bases and J 0 bases, leaving 20 bases between the germline ends.

The V call is TRBV19, the J call TRBJ1-4; maybe TRBD1 (5 bases). The CDR3 has 17 residues. V was trimmed by 2 bases and J by 2 bases, leaving 15 bases between them. Looked up from germline, CDR1 is LNHDA and CDR2 is SQIVND (reference sequence). CDR3 amino acids: CASSILGGGRTNEKLFF. For the CDR3, the DNA is TGTGCCAGTAGTATATTGGGGGGAGGAAGGACTAATGAAAAACTGTTTTTT.

This clone was seen just once. The rearrangement joins TRBV9 to TRBJ2-2, with TRBD2 as a possible D gene (6 bases). V shed 5 bases and J shed 6 bases, with 17 bases lying between them. The germline V gene has CDR1 SGDLS and CDR2 YYNGEE. This CDR3 has 15 residues. The CDR3 DNA is TGTGCCAGCAGTGCGGGGCTAGCGAATGCCGGGGAGCTGTTTTTT. It is translated as CASSAGLANAGELFF.

The chain employs TRBV15 and TRBJ1-1; 12 nucleotides align to TRBD1. This CDR3 spans 15 amino acids. Germline CDR1 and CDR2: LNHNV and YYDKDF (reference sequence). With 1 base clipped from V and 7 bases from J, the junction kept 4 bases outside the gene matches. CDR3 loop: CATSRGGQGAREAFF. In DNA form, the CDR3 reads TGTGCCACCAGCAGAGGGGGACAGGGGGCCCGTGAAGCTTTCTTT.

The rearrangement joins TRBV15 to TRBJ1-2; D perhaps matches TRBD1 (6 bases). The CDR3 sequence is 15 residues long. V lost 3 bases and J 8 bases, leaving 19 bases between the germline ends. The germline CDR1 and CDR2 sequences are LNHNV and YYDKDF (reference sequence). The CDR3 DNA reads as TGTGCCACCAGCAGCGTCAGGCTTGAGAGGGGGGGCTACACCTTC. It yields the protein CATSSVRLERGGYTF.